The rows below give T cell receptor beta chains drawn from one sample of a study of post-analysis software for immune sequencing data. TCRdb re-derived calls from the PCR reads in MiXCR, one entry per CDR3 protein. This table holds approximately 730,000 distinct CDR3 sequences, just under 30% found once. The sample consisted of blood. The receptors shown here come from a girl aged 10 to 17 with multiple sclerosis. Both conserved end residues are part of each CDR3. The D gene is left open where the match is weak. Not every row has a clone size; where given, it reads once, few, many or a size class.

j_call: TRBJ2-5
v_call: TRBV28
cdr3_length: 16
clone_size: few
d_call: TRBD2
cdr3_aa: CASSLRLAGGGETQYF
cdr3_nt: TGTGCCAGCAGTCTCCGTTTAGCAGGCGGGGGAGAGACCCAGTACTTC

j_call: TRBJ2-1
v_call: TRBV6-5
cdr3_length: 13
clone_size: few
d_call: NA
cdr3_aa: CASSYSNGVGQFF
cdr3_nt: TGTGCCAGCAGTTACTCGAACGGTGTAGGGCAGTTCTTC

j_call: TRBJ2-3
v_call: TRBV20-1
cdr3_length: 17
clone_size: NA
d_call: TRBD2
cdr3_aa: CSARGVGRAGSTDTQYF
cdr3_nt: TGCAGTGCTAGAGGAGTAGGGCGAGCGGGGAGCACAGATACGCAGTATTTT

j_call: TRBJ2-5
v_call: TRBV9
cdr3_length: 14
clone_size: NA
d_call: NA
cdr3_aa: CASSVRPAQETQYF
cdr3_nt: TGTGCCAGCAGCGTACGGCCCGCTCAAGAGACCCAGTACTTC

j_call: TRBJ2-7
v_call: TRBV5-1
cdr3_length: 14
clone_size: NA
d_call: NA
cdr3_aa: CASSQGTHSYEQYF
cdr3_nt: TGCGCCAGCAGCCAGGGGACCCATTCCTACGAGCAGTACTTC

j_call: TRBJ2-5
v_call: TRBV6-2/TRBV6-3
cdr3_length: 18
clone_size: NA
d_call: NA
cdr3_aa: CASSSSYRDRKLYNEQYF
cdr3_nt: TGTGCCAGCAGTTCCTCATACCGGGACCGGAAACTATACAATGAGCAGTACTTC

j_call: TRBJ1-4
v_call: TRBV25-1
cdr3_length: 13
clone_size: NA
d_call: NA
cdr3_aa: CASSESGNEKLFF
cdr3_nt: TGTGCCAGCAGTGAATCTGGTAATGAAAAACTGTTTTTT

j_call: TRBJ2-7
v_call: TRBV20-1
cdr3_length: 16
clone_size: few
d_call: NA
cdr3_aa: CSAIRSSGTDPYEQYF
cdr3_nt: TGCAGTGCTATTAGATCTTCGGGAACTGACCCCTACGAGCAGTACTTC

j_call: TRBJ1-2
v_call: TRBV6-2/TRBV6-3
cdr3_length: 14
clone_size: NA
d_call: NA
cdr3_aa: CASSEIFGVYGYTF
cdr3_nt: TGTGCCAGCAGTGAAATTTTTGGAGTCTATGGCTACACCTTC

j_call: TRBJ2-1
v_call: TRBV6-5
cdr3_length: 15
clone_size: many
d_call: TRBD2
cdr3_aa: CASSPRWGLAGGRFF
cdr3_nt: TGTGCCAGCAGTCCGCGGTGGGGACTAGCGGGGGGGAGGTTCTTC

j_call: TRBJ2-3
v_call: TRBV6-4
cdr3_length: 15
clone_size: few
d_call: TRBD1
cdr3_aa: CASRTGTGSTDTQYF
cdr3_nt: TGTGCCAGCAGAACCGGGACAGGGAGCACAGATACGCAGTATTTT

j_call: TRBJ1-4
v_call: TRBV20-1
cdr3_length: 16
clone_size: NA
d_call: TRBD1
cdr3_aa: CSARQGGGSTNEKLFF
cdr3_nt: TGCAGTGCTCGACAGGGAGGGGGGTCAACTAATGAAAAACTGTTTTTT

j_call: TRBJ2-1
v_call: TRBV28
cdr3_length: 14
clone_size: NA
d_call: NA
cdr3_aa: CASSPGDPRETQFF
cdr3_nt: TGTGCCAGCAGCCCTGGGGACCCCCGCGAGACCCAGTTCTTC

j_call: TRBJ1-2
v_call: TRBV4-2
cdr3_length: 15
clone_size: NA
d_call: NA
cdr3_aa: CASSQDRAGHYGYTF
cdr3_nt: TGTGCCAGCAGCCAAGATCGGGCAGGACACTATGGCTACACCTTC

j_call: TRBJ2-1
v_call: TRBV4-3
cdr3_length: 15
clone_size: NA
d_call: NA
cdr3_aa: CASSQEWTNLNEQFF
cdr3_nt: TGCGCCAGCAGCCAAGAGTGGACTAACCTAAATGAGCAGTTCTTC

j_call: TRBJ2-1
v_call: TRBV7-2
cdr3_length: 12
clone_size: few
d_call: NA
cdr3_aa: CASSLMGNEQFF
cdr3_nt: TGTGCCAGCAGCTTAATGGGGAATGAGCAGTTCTTC

j_call: TRBJ2-1
v_call: TRBV27
cdr3_length: 15
clone_size: NA
d_call: NA
cdr3_aa: CASSLSSVAYDEQFF
cdr3_nt: TGTGCCAGCAGTTTATCTAGCGTTGCCTACGATGAGCAGTTCTTC

j_call: TRBJ1-4
v_call: TRBV2
cdr3_length: 12
clone_size: NA
d_call: NA
cdr3_aa: CASRGRGEKLFF
cdr3_nt: TGTGCCAGCAGGGGTAGGGGCGAGAAACTGTTTTTT

j_call: TRBJ2-3
v_call: TRBV15
cdr3_length: 13
clone_size: few
d_call: NA
cdr3_aa: CATSRTPTDTQYF
cdr3_nt: TGTGCCACCAGCAGGACCCCAACAGATACGCAGTATTTT

j_call: TRBJ2-3
v_call: TRBV20-1
cdr3_length: 12
clone_size: few
d_call: NA
cdr3_aa: CRASQSTDTQYF
cdr3_nt: TGCAGGGCATCACAGAGCACAGATACGCAGTATTTT

j_call: TRBJ1-4
v_call: TRBV28
cdr3_length: 17
clone_size: NA
d_call: NA
cdr3_aa: CASSSAGRTSTNEELFF
cdr3_nt: TGTGCCAGCAGTTCCGCGGGACGGACTTCAACTAATGAAGAACTGTTTTTT

j_call: TRBJ2-7
v_call: TRBV10-3
cdr3_length: 15
clone_size: NA
d_call: TRBD2
cdr3_aa: CAVRELAGRSDEQYF
cdr3_nt: TGTGCCGTCAGAGAACTAGCGGGAAGGTCGGACGAGCAGTACTTC

j_call: TRBJ2-1
v_call: TRBV3-1
cdr3_length: 16
clone_size: many
d_call: TRBD2
cdr3_aa: CASSQFGLAGYNEQFF
cdr3_nt: TGTGCCAGCAGCCAATTTGGGCTAGCGGGCTACAATGAGCAGTTCTTC

j_call: TRBJ1-1
v_call: TRBV6-6
cdr3_length: 10
clone_size: NA
d_call: NA
cdr3_aa: CASRMTEAFF
cdr3_nt: TGTGCCAGCAGGATGACTGAAGCTTTCTTT

j_call: TRBJ2-3
v_call: TRBV14
cdr3_length: 15
clone_size: few
d_call: NA
cdr3_aa: CASSQGTPGRDTQYF
cdr3_nt: TGTGCCAGCAGCCAAGGGACCCCCGGACGAGATACGCAGTATTTT

j_call: TRBJ1-4
v_call: TRBV4-3
cdr3_length: 16
clone_size: NA
d_call: TRBD1
cdr3_aa: CASSQDLGQGNEKLFF
cdr3_nt: TGCGCCAGCAGCCAAGATCTGGGACAGGGGAATGAAAAACTGTTTTTT

j_call: TRBJ1-4
v_call: TRBV12-3/TRBV12-4
cdr3_length: 13
clone_size: few
d_call: NA
cdr3_aa: CAIGWQSHEKLFF
cdr3_nt: TGTGCCATCGGTTGGCAGTCCCATGAAAAACTGTTTTTT

j_call: TRBJ1-2
v_call: TRBV27
cdr3_length: 16
clone_size: few
d_call: NA
cdr3_aa: CASSLAGGAGNYGYTF
cdr3_nt: TGTGCCAGCAGTTTAGCCGGAGGTGCAGGGAACTATGGCTACACCTTC

j_call: TRBJ2-2
v_call: TRBV5-4
cdr3_length: 14
clone_size: NA
d_call: NA
cdr3_aa: CASSGGPHARELFF
cdr3_nt: TGTGCCAGCAGCGGTGGCCCACACGCCCGGGAGCTGTTTTTT

j_call: TRBJ1-2
v_call: TRBV18
cdr3_length: 14
clone_size: NA
d_call: NA
cdr3_aa: CASSPLMGGDGYTF
cdr3_nt: TGTGCCAGCTCACCACTTATGGGAGGGGATGGCTACACCTTC

j_call: TRBJ2-7
v_call: TRBV28
cdr3_length: 16
clone_size: many
d_call: NA
cdr3_aa: CASSGEGGQWIYEQYF
cdr3_nt: TGTGCCAGCAGTGGGGAGGGGGGACAATGGATCTACGAGCAGTACTTC

j_call: TRBJ1-1
v_call: TRBV29-1
cdr3_length: 12
clone_size: NA
d_call: NA
cdr3_aa: CSVEGGDPEAFF
cdr3_nt: TGCAGCGTTGAAGGAGGGGATCCCGAAGCTTTCTTT

j_call: TRBJ1-5
v_call: TRBV20-1
cdr3_length: 14
clone_size: NA
d_call: TRBD1
cdr3_aa: CSARGGAGNQPQHF
cdr3_nt: TGCAGTGCCAGAGGGGGCGCGGGCAATCAGCCCCAGCATTTT

j_call: TRBJ1-1
v_call: TRBV4-3
cdr3_length: 15
clone_size: few
d_call: NA
cdr3_aa: CASSQEDTPNTEAFF
cdr3_nt: TGCGCCAGCAGCCAAGAGGACACCCCGAACACTGAAGCTTTCTTT

j_call: TRBJ2-3
v_call: TRBV20-1
cdr3_length: 14
clone_size: NA
d_call: NA
cdr3_aa: CSVPPLTSTDTQYF
cdr3_nt: TGCAGTGTACCTCCTCTCACTAGCACAGATACGCAGTATTTT

j_call: TRBJ2-3
v_call: TRBV20-1
cdr3_length: 16
clone_size: few
d_call: NA
cdr3_aa: CSARDSRWDSTDTQYF
cdr3_nt: TGCAGTGCTAGAGATTCCCGCTGGGACAGCACAGATACGCAGTATTTT

j_call: TRBJ1-2
v_call: TRBV7-9
cdr3_length: 13
clone_size: few
d_call: TRBD1
cdr3_aa: CASMGGTARSYTF
cdr3_nt: TGTGCTAGCATGGGAGGGACAGCGAGGAGCTACACCTTC

j_call: TRBJ2-1
v_call: TRBV5-1
cdr3_length: 14
clone_size: NA
d_call: TRBD2
cdr3_aa: CASSFSSGGDEQFF
cdr3_nt: TGCGCCAGCAGCTTTTCTAGCGGGGGCGATGAGCAGTTCTTC

j_call: TRBJ2-1
v_call: TRBV20-1
cdr3_length: 12
clone_size: few
d_call: NA
cdr3_aa: CSASRGPNEQFF
cdr3_nt: TGCAGTGCTAGTCGCGGGCCGAATGAGCAGTTCTTC

j_call: TRBJ1-1
v_call: TRBV7-2
cdr3_length: 13
clone_size: NA
d_call: TRBD1
cdr3_aa: CASSLAQGGEAFF
cdr3_nt: TGTGCCAGCAGCTTAGCGCAGGGGGGTGAAGCTTTCTTT

j_call: TRBJ2-1
v_call: TRBV10-3
cdr3_length: 16
clone_size: NA
d_call: NA
cdr3_aa: CAISESASGPRDEQFF
cdr3_nt: TGTGCCATCAGTGAGTCAGCATCCGGACCTCGGGATGAGCAGTTCTTC

j_call: TRBJ2-3
v_call: TRBV7-2
cdr3_length: 14
clone_size: NA
d_call: TRBD2
cdr3_aa: CASSWSGVGDTQYF
cdr3_nt: TGTGCCAGCAGCTGGAGCGGGGTCGGCGATACGCAGTATTTT

j_call: TRBJ2-1
v_call: TRBV20-1
cdr3_length: 15
clone_size: few
d_call: TRBD2
cdr3_aa: CSARPPTSVYHEQFF
cdr3_nt: TGCAGTGCCCGACCTCCGACTAGCGTTTACCATGAGCAGTTCTTC

j_call: TRBJ1-5
v_call: TRBV7-2
cdr3_length: 15
clone_size: NA
d_call: NA
cdr3_aa: CASSPSRTLNQPQHF
cdr3_nt: TGTGCCAGCAGCCCCTCAAGGACACTCAATCAGCCCCAGCATTTT

j_call: TRBJ2-7
v_call: TRBV20-1
cdr3_length: 19
clone_size: NA
d_call: NA
cdr3_aa: CSAHSSLHDTPMSSYEQYF
cdr3_nt: TGCAGTGCTCATTCCTCTCTCCACGACACACCAATGAGCTCCTACGAGCAGTACTTC

j_call: TRBJ1-5
v_call: TRBV15
cdr3_length: 17
clone_size: NA
d_call: TRBD1
cdr3_aa: CATSRGTVYDPGKPQHF
cdr3_nt: TGTGCCACCAGCAGGGGGACAGTATATGACCCCGGCAAGCCCCAGCATTTT

j_call: TRBJ2-4
v_call: TRBV9
cdr3_length: 13
clone_size: NA
d_call: NA
cdr3_aa: CASSVAGSDIQYF
cdr3_nt: TGTGCCAGCAGCGTAGCGGGAAGCGACATTCAGTACTTC

j_call: TRBJ2-1
v_call: TRBV5-5
cdr3_length: 15
clone_size: NA
d_call: TRBD1
cdr3_aa: CASSRDRATYNEQFF
cdr3_nt: TGTGCCAGCAGCAGGGACAGGGCGACCTACAATGAGCAGTTCTTC

j_call: TRBJ2-1
v_call: TRBV20-1
cdr3_length: 13
clone_size: NA
d_call: TRBD1
cdr3_aa: CSASGQGYNEQFF
cdr3_nt: TGCAGTGCTAGTGGACAGGGCTACAATGAGCAGTTCTTC

j_call: TRBJ2-1
v_call: TRBV5-1
cdr3_length: 15
clone_size: few
d_call: TRBD2
cdr3_aa: CASSLVGTSNNEQFF
cdr3_nt: TGCGCCAGCAGCCTCGTAGGGACTAGCAACAATGAGCAGTTCTTC

j_call: TRBJ2-2
v_call: TRBV3-1
cdr3_length: 16
clone_size: NA
d_call: NA
cdr3_aa: CASSQANTRGTGELFF
cdr3_nt: TGTGCCAGCAGCCAAGCCAACACTCGTGGCACCGGGGAGCTGTTTTTT

j_call: TRBJ2-1
v_call: TRBV7-9
cdr3_length: 14
clone_size: NA
d_call: TRBD1
cdr3_aa: CASSQQGQYNEQFF
cdr3_nt: TGTGCCAGCAGCCAACAGGGACAGTACAATGAGCAGTTCTTC

j_call: TRBJ1-1
v_call: TRBV6-5
cdr3_length: 15
clone_size: once
d_call: TRBD1
cdr3_aa: CASRDYRGTNTEAFF
cdr3_nt: TGTGCCAGCAGAGACTACAGGGGTACCAACACTGAAGCTTTCTTT

j_call: TRBJ2-3
v_call: TRBV28
cdr3_length: 13
clone_size: NA
d_call: NA
cdr3_aa: CASTRDNTDTQYF
cdr3_nt: TGTGCCAGCACCAGGGACAACACAGATACGCAGTATTTT

j_call: TRBJ1-5
v_call: TRBV18
cdr3_length: 16
clone_size: NA
d_call: NA
cdr3_aa: CASSPQGEGGNQPQHF
cdr3_nt: TGTGCCAGCTCACCACAGGGGGAGGGTGGCAATCAGCCCCAGCATTTT

j_call: TRBJ2-5
v_call: TRBV5-5
cdr3_length: 15
clone_size: many
d_call: TRBD1
cdr3_aa: CASSLTGTGEETQYF
cdr3_nt: TGTGCCAGCAGCTTGACCGGGACAGGGGAAGAGACCCAGTACTTC

j_call: TRBJ2-3
v_call: TRBV20-1
cdr3_length: 12
clone_size: few
d_call: NA
cdr3_aa: CSAIKPGDTQYF
cdr3_nt: TGCAGTGCAATCAAACCGGGGGATACGCAGTATTTT

j_call: TRBJ1-4
v_call: TRBV7-9
cdr3_length: 14
clone_size: NA
d_call: NA
cdr3_aa: CASSTVEPPEKLFF
cdr3_nt: TGTGCCAGCAGCACGGTGGAACCCCCTGAAAAACTGTTTTTT